This TCR beta chain was sequenced for a study of T cells expressing NK-cell markers. Germline V lookup: CDR1 LNHNV, CDR2 YYDKDF (reference sequence). CDR3 size: 13 residues. Using the 5' RACE reads, TCRdb records one entry per CDR3 protein without DNA. The table lists about 440,000 distinct CDR3 sequences. The clonotype originates from a woman between 18 and 75 years old in good health. The sample was blood T cells: a sorted CD56 or NKG2C T cell subset, CD4+ or CD8+ T cells, or bulk PBMC T cells (not recorded which). This sequence joins TRBV15 and TRBJ1-3. The CDR3 loop reads CATSPEVGNTIYF. Full variable domain (missing parts from reference TRBV15 and TRBJ1-3): DAMVIQNPRYQVTQFGKPVTLSCSQTLNHNVMYWYQQKSSQAPKLLFHYYDKDFNNEADTPDNFQSRRPNTSFCFLDIRSPGLGDTAMYLCATSPEVGNTIYFGEGSWLTVV.